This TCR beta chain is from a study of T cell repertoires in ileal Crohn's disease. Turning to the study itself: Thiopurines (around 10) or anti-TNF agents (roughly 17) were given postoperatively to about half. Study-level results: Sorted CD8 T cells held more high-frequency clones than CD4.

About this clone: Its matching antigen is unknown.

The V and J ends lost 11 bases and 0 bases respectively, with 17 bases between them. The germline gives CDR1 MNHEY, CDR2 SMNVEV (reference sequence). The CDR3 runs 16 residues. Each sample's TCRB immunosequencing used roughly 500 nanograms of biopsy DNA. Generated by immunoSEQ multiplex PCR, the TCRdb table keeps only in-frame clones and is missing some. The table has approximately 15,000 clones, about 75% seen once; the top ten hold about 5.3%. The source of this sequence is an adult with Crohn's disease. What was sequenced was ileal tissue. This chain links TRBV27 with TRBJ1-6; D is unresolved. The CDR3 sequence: CAARRRSDSYNSPLHF. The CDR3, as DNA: TGTGCCGCTAGACGGCGCAGTGACTCCTATAATTCACCCCTCCACTTT.